This TCR beta chain was sequenced during a study of post-analysis software for immune sequencing data. Study background: Relapsing-remitting, secondary progressive and progressive-relapsing courses of multiple sclerosis were included. Study-wide findings and caveats: Four to six TRBV segments were more frequent in patients than controls; TRBV5-6, TRBV5-1 and TRBV20-1 belonged to this group. When the samples were clustered directly with F measure, those that had been prepared in the same batch showed strong co-clustering. Patients with multiple sclerosis recorded significantly lower normalized Chao1 diversity than controls, the study found.

Unique molecular identifiers had been added to the TCR beta cDNA libraries. Hundreds of thousands of cDNA molecules were obtained from around 1 to 9.1 million T cells. TCRdb reanalysed the PCR reads using MiXCR and keeps one entry per CDR3 protein. The repertoire has about 620,000 distinct CDR3 sequences, about 40% of them found once; the top ten carry 1.5% to 2%. The CDR3 length is 15 residues. V trimming: 4 bases; J trimming: 6 bases; junction bases outside the gene matches: 9. Germline V lookup: CDR1 SGHAT, CDR2 FQNNGV. Points on this clonotype: Its antigen is unidentified.

The sequence was collected from a girl aged 5-17 years with multiple sclerosis. Sequenced: blood. The rearrangement joins TRBV11-2 to TRBJ2-4, with 7 bases lining up with TRBD2. CDR3 residues: CASSSGTGRANIQYF. Here the CDR3 DNA reads TGTGCCAGCAGCTCCGGGACGGGGAGGGCAAACATTCAGTACTTC.